The following is a T cell receptor (beta chain) sequence with its context. What this receptor recognizes is not known. It has no much larger one-base neighbor in the sample; base qualities were not kept. These data originate in a study of blood T cell repertoires in COVID-19 (dated by TCRdb to between 2020 and 2021). Regarding the study in general: Collaborator samples came from the United States, Italy and Spain and covered acute and convalescent phases of COVID-19. The repertoires were released in a freely available public database intended as a resource for research on the immune response to SARS-CoV-2. Nearly every sample came with metadata listing a de-identified subject ID, COVID-19 status, age in years and sex. HLA class I and class II types, where available, came from metadata supplied by the sample provider rather than from assay-based typing. Deeply sampled blood TCRbeta repertoires from subjects exposed to, actively infected with, or recovered from COVID-19 were included in the dataset. Samples came from the ongoing ImmuneRACE study (first 160 participants) plus 1,254 subjects from 6 global collaborators. The prospective study material was composed of cDNA or gDNA derived from T cells, B-cell-depleted T cells, or PBMCs. Here is what the overall study found, with its caveats: How much clinical and demographic metadata was included differed by source and by participant, and the metadata was provided uncurated.

TCRbeta CDR3 regions were amplified from genomic DNA using the immunoSEQ Assay, a bias-controlled multiplex PCR. In the paper's pipeline: Nucleated cell counts per sample were estimated from amplification of reference gene primers within the assay. Sequence reads were collapsed and filtered to measure the absolute abundance of every unique TCRbeta CDR3 rearrangement. For each sample, productive Simpson clonality was calculated as the square root of Simpson's diversity index over productive rearrangements. The source is immuneACCESS, and TCRdb retained only in-frame sequences with V and J called. Part of the clones is not carried over; for the studies checked, unresolved V genes explain less than half of this, and the remainder is unexplained. The V and J calls and clone size were taken over from that table, and D and trimming were inferred from the DNA. Counted in this sample were about 59,000 clones; around nine tenths of them appeared once. Approximately 16% of the sample is in the top ten clones.

Sequences SGHAT (CDR1) and FQNNGV (CDR2) are obtained from the germline V gene. From cysteine to phenylalanine, the CDR3 is 17 amino acids long. Kept here is only the CDR3 DNA, which spans 51 bases and is read in frame from base 1. Germline trimming: 1 base from V, 8 bases from J; junction bases outside gene matches: 13. Collaborating institutions collected whole blood in K2EDTA tubes following their own protocols. For TCRbeta analysis, collaborator samples were shipped as frozen whole blood, as isolated PBMCs, or as DNA extracted from either sample type. This sequence was found in a man older than 75 with acute or convalescent COVID-19. The chain couples TRBV11-2 to TRBJ2-4; 8 nucleotides in the junction match TRBD1. Sequencing was performed on peripheral blood. CDR3 loop: CASSLGGQGWGFDIQYF. The sequence in DNA is TGTGCCAGCAGCTTAGGAGGACAGGGCTGGGGGTTCGACATTCAGTACTTC. The entire variable domain, with the stretches around the CDR3 drawn from the reference TRBV11-2 and TRBJ2-4 proteins, is EAGVAQSPRYKIIEKRQSVAFWCNPISGHATLYWYQQILGQGPKLLIQFQNNGVVDDSQLPKDRFSAERLKGVDSTLKIQPAKLEDSAVYLCASSLGGQGWGFDIQYFGAGTRLSVL.